This passage covers 12 T cell receptor beta chains from one sample sequenced in a study of cytomegalovirus exposure and HLA in healthy donors. Researchers ran the PCR with 60 Vbeta and 13 Jbeta primers. Clones were sequenced by immunoSEQ multiplex PCR, and TCRdb holds only the in-frame ones, with some missing. The sample consists of roughly 160,000 clones, roughly two thirds of them appearing once. Sequencing input: PBMCs. These receptors came from a woman between 18 and 30 years old in good health and CMV-seropositive.

This clone was found once. The V call is TRBV11-1, the J call TRBJ2-3; TRBD2 aligns across 12 bases. V was pared by 5 bases and J by 9 bases, with 6 bases of the junction left unmatched. Germline V gene data show CDR1 as SGHAT and CDR2 as FQDESV (reference sequence). The CDR3 is 14 residues long. The DNA of the CDR3 is TGTGCCAGCAGCAAAACCGGGACTAGCGGGACGCAGTATTTT. It yields the protein CASSKTGTSGTQYF.

This chain uses TRBV5-1 with TRBJ1-1; a weak D match, TRBD1 (5 bases). The ends were cut back, 0 bases at V and 2 bases at J, with 8 bases in the middle. Germline V gene data show CDR1 as SGHRS and CDR2 as YFSETQ. CDR3 length: 14 residues. CDR3 in amino acids: CASSLGQTNTEAFF. The CDR3 DNA follows: TGCGCCAGCAGCTTGGGACAGACAAACACTGAAGCTTTCTTT.

In its sample, this clone was seen a few times. The V call is TRBV4-3, the J call TRBJ2-3; D may be TRBD2 (5 bases). Germline lookup yields CDR1 LGHNA and CDR2 YSLEER. Trimming left V 4 bases short and J 7 bases short, with 18 bases between. CDR3 length equals 15 residues. The CDR3 is CASSRTTEETYTQYF. In nucleotides, the CDR3 is TGCGCCAGCAGCCGTACGACGGAGGAGACGTATACGCAGTATTTT.

The chain uses TRBV7-6 and TRBJ1-5; D uncertain. Germline lookup yields CDR1 SGHVS and CDR2 FNYEAQ. Trimming pared 0 bases from V and 6 bases from J, leaving 12 bases between. This CDR3 region has 15 residues. CDR3 amino acids: CASSLAEGFAQPQHF. DNA of the CDR3: TGTGCCAGCAGCTTAGCAGAGGGTTTTGCTCAGCCCCAGCATTTT.

The chain combines TRBV15 with TRBJ2-3; 16 nucleotides match TRBD2. CDR1 and CDR2 (germline): LNHNV, YYDKDF (reference sequence). V trimming: 8 bases; J trimming: 2 bases; junction bases outside the gene matches: 19. This CDR3 has 21 amino acids. CDR3 nucleotides: TGTGCCACCCGAAGCCAAAAACCGGGACTAGCGGGGGGGGTACTCACAGATACGCAGTATTTT. It is translated as CATRSQKPGLAGGVLTDTQYF.

V is TRBV6-1 and J is TRBJ2-5, with TRBD2 matching 7 bases. J was trimmed by 2 bases and V by 3 bases; bases with no gene match: 9. CDR3 length: 16 residues. Per the germline V gene, CDR1 is MNHNS and CDR2 is SASEGT. In DNA form, the CDR3 reads TGTGCCAGCAGTGACTGGGGGGGACCCGATCAAGAGACCCAGTACTTC. It is translated as CASSDWGGPDQETQYF.

This chain connects TRBV6-5 to TRBJ1-2, with no clear D. Deletions cut 5 bases from V and 6 bases from J, with 16 bases between. The germline gives CDR1 MNHEY, CDR2 SVGAGI. The CDR3 is made up of 14 amino acids. The chain's CDR3 is CASSKNPYQDGYTF. The CDR3 DNA follows: TGTGCCAGCAGTAAAAATCCGTACCAGGATGGCTACACCTTC.

The chain is built from TRBV5-6 and TRBJ2-5, with D possibly being TRBD2 (6 bases). The assigned J gene may be wrong: the sequence end matches TRBJ2-7 better. CDR3 length equals 13 residues. Per the germline V gene, CDR1 is SGHDT and CDR2 is YYEEEE. The CDR3 is CASRLREAYEQYF. CDR3 nucleotides: TGTGCCAGCCGCCTAAGGGAGGCTTACGAGCAGTACTTC.

As DNA, the CDR3 is TGTGCCAGCAGCCCCTTTGGGGCGGGGAGTGATGAAAAACTGTTTTTT. This translates into CASSPFGAGSDEKLFF. The chain carries TRBV7-9 and TRBJ1-4, with D maybe TRBD1 (5 bases). The CDR3 totals 16 residues. V shed 5 bases and J shed 6 bases, with 19 bases lying between them. The germline gives CDR1 SEHNR, CDR2 FQNEAQ (reference sequence). The full variable domain, completed using reference TRBV7-9 and TRBJ1-4, is DTGVSQNPRHKITKRGQNVTFRCDPISEHNRLYWYRQTLGQGPEFLTYFQNEAQLEKSRLLSDRFSAERPKGSFSTLEIQRTEQGDSAMYLCASSPFGAGSDEKLFFGSGTQLSVL.

The chain carries TRBV9 and TRBJ2-2; a weak D match, TRBD1 (5 bases). Trimming pared 3 bases from V and 4 bases from J, leaving 7 bases between. Germline CDR1 SGDLS, CDR2 YYNGEE. This CDR3 is built from 13 residues. The CDR3 sequence: CASSATVTGELFF. The CDR3 DNA reads TGTGCCAGCAGCGCGACAGTCACCGGGGAGCTGTTTTTT.

V and J are TRBV5-6 and TRBJ2-5; 7 bases are shared with TRBD2. CDR1 is SGHDT, CDR2 YYEEEE, per germline. CDR3 length: 15 residues. The ends lost 3 bases at V and 1 base at J; junction bases unmatched: 6. CDR3 DNA sequence: TGTGCCAGCAGCTCCGTACGGGGGGTCCAAGAGACCCAGTACTTC. Its translation is CASSSVRGVQETQYF.

This clone occurred once. J is TRBJ2-1 and V is TRBV19, with D possibly TRBD1 on 6 matching bases. The CDR3 length is 13 residues. Germline V gives CDR1 LNHDA, CDR2 SQIVND (reference sequence). With 7 bases removed from V and 4 bases from J, the gap between germline ends came to 11 bases. The CDR3 loop reads CASKGVGYNEQFF. The CDR3 nucleotides are TGTGCCAGTAAGGGGGTTGGGTACAATGAGCAGTTCTTC.